This passage covers 5 T cell receptor beta chains from one sample sequenced in a study of metastatic and nonmetastatic thyroid tumors. Patients were all untreated before their thyroid surgery. TCRdb re-called the PCR reads with MiXCR. The table has several thousand clones, about 30% seen once. Sequencing was carried out using adjacent normal tissue. These receptors were taken from a female donor with papillary thyroid cancer or a benign thyroid nodule (not recorded which). Some clones in this sample may be carry-over from other donors' samples.

Within the sample, this clone is medium-sized (0.01 to 0.1%). The CDR3 DNA follows: TGTGCCAGTAGTAATCGGGGGACCTCGATCACAGATACGCAGTATTTT. Its protein is CASSNRGTSITDTQYF. The chain combines TRBV19 with TRBJ2-3, with D possibly being TRBD2 (6 bases). With 4 bases removed from V and 2 bases from J, the gap between germline ends came to 16 bases. Looked up from germline, CDR1 is LNHDA and CDR2 is SQIVND (reference sequence). The CDR3 spans 16 residues.

This clone appeared a single time. This chain links TRBV7-2 with TRBJ1-1, with D perhaps matching TRBD1 (5 bases). Germline V CDR1 and CDR2: SGHTA, FQGNSA. This CDR3 is built from 15 residues. Trimming pared 1 base from V and 1 base from J, leaving 10 bases between. CDR3 sequence (DNA): TGTGCCAGCAGCTTAGGCGGGGCGCAGAACACTGAAGCTTTCTTT. This translates into CASSLGGAQNTEAFF. Variable domain in full (rest from reference TRBV7-2 and TRBJ1-1): GAGVSQSPSNKVTEKGKDVELRCDPISGHTALYWYRQSLGQGLEFLIYFQGNSAPDKSGLPSDRFSAERTGGSVSTLTIQRTQQEDSAVYLCASSLGGAQNTEAFFGQGTRLTVV.

This sequence joins TRBV6-5 and TRBJ2-7, with 11 bases identical to TRBD1. The CDR3 runs 15 residues. CDR1 MNHEY and CDR2 SVGAGI come from the germline V gene. V trimming: 4 bases; J trimming: 2 bases; junction bases outside the gene matches: 4. CDR3 loop: CASSSPGQGAYEQYF. CDR3 nucleotides: TGTGCCAGCAGTTCGCCGGGACAGGGGGCCTACGAGCAGTACTTC.

As concerns this clone: Its ends do not fully match the called genes, so a read error is possible. The chain joins TRBV28 to TRBJ2-7; D may match TRBD1 or TRBD2 (5 bases each). The CDR3 totals 15 residues. Germline CDR1 MDHEN, CDR2 SYDVKM. The DNA of the CDR3 is TGTGCCAGCAGCCTTCCCGGGACGCTTTCCTACGAGCGGTACTTC. Protein product: CASSLPGTLSYERYF.

There are a few counts of this clone. This chain connects TRBV6-1 to TRBJ2-5, with 8 bases fitting TRBD2. J gave up 6 bases and V 2 bases, and 11 bases lay outside the gene matches. The CDR3 totals 16 residues. The germline V gene has CDR1 MNHNS and CDR2 SASEGT. CDR3 sequence (DNA): TGTGCCAGCAGTGAAAGAGCGAGCGGGGGTGGGAAGACCCAGTACTTC. Amino acid sequence: CASSERASGGGKTQYF.